These 9 T cell receptor beta chains were sequenced from one sample in a study of neoadjuvant anti-PD-1 for oral cavity cancer. Time point indicated: after neoadjuvant nivolumab, at surgical resection. Here immunoSEQ multiplex PCR was the method, and the copy in TCRdb shows in-frame clones only, minus some. Altogether 55,000 to 80,000 clones are present, roughly 90% being singletons, with the ten largest covering roughly 3%. The starting material was PBMCs, obtained after nivolumab (anti-PD-1) treatment. The source is a person aged 40-85 years with oral cavity squamous cell carcinoma.

The CDR3 protein is CASSYSWDNPGYGYTF. As DNA, the CDR3 is TGTGCCAGCAGTTACTCGTGGGACAATCCGGGCTATGGCTACACCTTC. The chain is built from TRBV6-6 and TRBJ1-2; D perhaps matches TRBD1 (6 bases). V dropped 0 bases and J dropped 4 bases, with 15 bases sitting between them. The CDR3 extends over 16 amino acids. Germline CDR1 and CDR2: MNHNY and SVGAGI (reference sequence).

This sequence joins TRBV15 and TRBJ2-3; 10 nucleotides align to TRBD2. Per the germline V gene, CDR1 is LNHNV and CDR2 is YYDKDF (reference sequence). This CDR3 has 16 residues. After removal of 0 bases from V and 1 base from J, the junction contained 1 base not matched to a gene. DNA of the CDR3: TGTGCCACCAGCAGAGACCTAGCGGGGGGCACAGATACGCAGTATTTT. It specifies CATSRDLAGGTDTQYF.

This clone was picked up one time. This chain links TRBV15 with TRBJ1-1; no reliable D call. The CDR3 has 13 amino acids. Germline-derived CDR1 and CDR2 are LNHNV and YYDKDF (reference sequence). V gave up 0 bases and J gave up 1 base, with 3 bases separating them. The CDR3 reads CATSREGNTEAFF. CDR3 bases: TGTGCCACCAGCAGAGAGGGGAACACTGAAGCTTTCTTT.

This rearrangement joins TRBV28 to TRBJ2-7; the D is unclear. The CDR3 sequence is 14 residues long. V lost 5 bases, J lost 2 bases, and 13 bases lay in between. Germline CDR1 and CDR2: MDHEN and SYDVKM. CDR3 sequence (DNA): TGTGCCAGCAGTCAACCCGGGTCCACCTACGAGCAGTACTTC. Encoded protein: CASSQPGSTYEQYF. Full variable domain (outside the CDR3, taken from reference TRBV28 and TRBJ2-7): DVKVTQSSRYLVKRTGEKVFLECVQDMDHENMFWYRQDPGLGLRLIYFSYDVKMKEKGDIPEGYSVSREKKERFSLILESASTNQTSMYLCASSQPGSTYEQYFGPGTRLTVT.

V usage is TRBV20-1 and J usage is TRBJ1-4, with unresolved D. The CDR3 is 11 residues long. The ends were cut back, 3 bases at V and 6 bases at J, with 5 bases in the middle. Looked up from germline, CDR1 is DFQATT and CDR2 is SNEGSKA (reference sequence). CDR3 nucleotide sequence: TGCAGTGCTAGCCTCCATGAAAAACTGTTTTTT. Amino acid sequence: CSASLHEKLFF.

The chain couples TRBV29-1 to TRBJ1-4; no clear D gene. Per the germline V gene, CDR1 is SQVTM and CDR2 is ANQGSEA. V was cut by 7 bases and J by 8 bases, with 20 bases left in between. CDR3 length: 14 residues. Here the CDR3 DNA reads TGCAGCGCCGGAGGAACCGGGGTGAACGAAAAACTGTTTTTT. Protein product: CSAGGTGVNEKLFF.

The chain combines TRBV20-1 with TRBJ1-2; D not resolved. The ends were cut back, 1 base at V and 6 bases at J, with 6 bases in the middle. Germline CDR1 reads DFQATT; CDR2 reads SNEGSKA (reference sequence). The CDR3 consists of 11 residues. In DNA, the CDR3 is TGCAGTGCTAGAGGTGGAAATGGCTACACCTTC. This sequence encodes CSARGGNGYTF.

This chain links TRBV29-1 with TRBJ2-1; TRBD2 aligns across 7 bases. CDR1 and CDR2 (germline): SQVTM, ANQGSEA. The ends lost 0 bases at V and 1 base at J; junction bases unmatched: 6. CDR3 size: 16 residues. CDR3 sequence: CSVEDLASGSYNEQFF. CDR3 sequence (DNA): TGCAGCGTTGAAGATCTGGCTAGCGGATCCTACAATGAGCAGTTCTTC.

The table lists this clone with a count of one. V gene TRBV2 combines with J gene TRBJ1-2; 10 bases line up with TRBD1. Germline lookup yields CDR1 SNHLY and CDR2 FYNNEI. V shed 4 bases and J 6 bases; nucleotides not matched to a gene: 8. This CDR3 contains 15 residues. The CDR3 reads CASSVTGQGLNGYTF. DNA of the CDR3: TGTGCCAGCAGTGTGACGGGACAGGGGCTAAATGGCTACACCTTC.